These T cell receptor beta chains were read from a single sample in a study of control samples from healthy donors and cancer patients. Here immunoSEQ multiplex PCR was the method, and the copy in TCRdb shows in-frame clones only, minus some. This sample yields some 51,000 clones, of which 90% to 97% are seen a single time; approximately 1% belongs to the top ten. The sequenced sample was blood. The receptors here all came from a young woman in good health. The CDR3 runs from the conserved cysteine through the conserved F or W.

V	J	CDR3
TRBV2	TRBJ1-1	CASSEQRANTEAFF
TRBV7-9	TRBJ1-6	CASSPGQLKRSPLHF
TRBV5-6	TRBJ2-5	CASSLVGGEETQYF
TRBV6-1	TRBJ1-2	CASSEAPLGSSNYGYTF
TRBV19	TRBJ2-2	CASSMTGGNTGELFF
TRBV15	TRBJ2-7	CATSRETDRQYF
TRBV18	TRBJ1-3	CASSPVAGSGNTIYF
TRBV5-1	TRBJ1-1	CASRSGRTGGNTEAFF
TRBV2	TRBJ2-5	CASSEMRGTQYF
TRBV10-3	TRBJ2-2	CAIGDAGDTGELFF
TRBV14	TRBJ2-3	CASSQGAASLWVPQYF
TRBV5-1	TRBJ2-6	CASSNRTGGSSGANVLTF
TRBV2	TRBJ2-1	CASVPGQGVNEQFF
TRBV11-2	TRBJ1-3	CASSLTNSGNTIYF
TRBV4-1	TRBJ2-1	CASSQDLGGLYNEQFF
TRBV6-5	TRBJ2-1	CASSRGGTENEQFF
TRBV15	TRBJ2-1	CATSEDSVVGGSYNEQFF
TRBV6-4	TRBJ1-1	CASSEAENAEAFF
TRBV12-3/TRBV12-4	TRBJ2-2	CASALVNTGELFF
TRBV30	TRBJ2-3	CAWSPGSWTDTQYF
TRBV28	TRBJ2-5	CASSSGTSGAYQETQYF
TRBV9	TRBJ2-7	CASSVRGGHYEQYF
TRBV7-9	TRBJ1-1	CASSFFGEGNTEAFF
TRBV21-1	TRBJ1-3	CASSYREGNTIYF
TRBV18	TRBJ1-5	CASSPENNQPQHF
TRBV7-8	TRBJ2-3	CASSQTQGAEDTQYF
TRBV6-2/TRBV6-3	TRBJ1-1	CASSYSPEFPTGLNTEAFF
TRBV12-5	TRBJ2-3	CASGLVRVQGGTQYF
TRBV27	TRBJ1-1	CASSLRLNTEAFF
TRBV5-1	TRBJ2-1	CASSPKPGVSSYNEQFF
TRBV27	TRBJ2-2	CASSLILTSSGELFF
TRBV9	TRBJ2-1	CASSVGLAGGSGEQFF
TRBV19	TRBJ1-6	CASSTGTAYNSPLHF
TRBV6-6	TRBJ1-5	CAGGKQPQHF
TRBV21-1	TRBJ1-1	CASTQVGRRAGSTEAFF
TRBV25-1	TRBJ1-2	CASSEAGRDYGYTF
TRBV12-3/TRBV12-4	TRBJ1-1	CASRGWVNTEAFF
TRBV7-2	TRBJ1-2	CASSLGTGIYGYTF
TRBV18	TRBJ2-7	CASSPGTQTYEQYF
TRBV7-3	TRBJ1-4	CASSSYYRATNEKLFF
TRBV7-7	TRBJ2-3	CASSAALGTSTDTQYF
TRBV7-9	TRBJ1-2	CASSLGGVDGYTF
TRBV10-1	TRBJ1-6	CASVRRQAITRSPLHF
TRBV30	TRBJ1-2	CAWSAARNLAGRHGYTF
TRBV19	TRBJ1-2	CASSTYRSTGDPYGYTF
TRBV9	TRBJ2-6	CASSVISGANVLTF
TRBV3-1/TRBV3-2	TRBJ1-2	CASSHKAGTHSGYTF
TRBV6-1	TRBJ2-5	CASSELAGGQGTQYF
TRBV27	TRBJ2-1	CASGGLGNEQFF
TRBV10-3	TRBJ2-3	CAISEVAGARGDTQYF
TRBV18	TRBJ1-6	CASSPPEGYNSPLHF
TRBV6-5	TRBJ1-3	CASSYMAGSGNTIYF
TRBV28	TRBJ1-6	CATGSPLHF
TRBV7-2	TRBJ2-5	CASSSPPGQGGAQYF
TRBV28	TRBJ2-3	CASSLRRQGAYTQYF
TRBV28	TRBJ2-2	CASSFGGRDTGELFF
TRBV5-1	TRBJ2-1	CASSLDGVGFYNEQFF
TRBV10-3	TRBJ1-2	CAIGGGGGSYGYTF
TRBV7-9	TRBJ1-6	CASSLTPGLVFNSPLHF
TRBV18	TRBJ1-1	CASSPRVNTEAFF